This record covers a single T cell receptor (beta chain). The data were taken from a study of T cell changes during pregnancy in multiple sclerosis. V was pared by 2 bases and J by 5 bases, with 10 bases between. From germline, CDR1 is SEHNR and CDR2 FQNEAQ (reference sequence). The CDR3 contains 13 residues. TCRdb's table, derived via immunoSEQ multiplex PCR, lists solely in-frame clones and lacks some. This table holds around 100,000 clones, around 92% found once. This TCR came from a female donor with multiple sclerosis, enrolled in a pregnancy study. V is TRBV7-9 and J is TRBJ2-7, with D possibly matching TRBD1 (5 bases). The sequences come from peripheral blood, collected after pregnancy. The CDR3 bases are TGTGCCAGCAGCTTATCAGGGTTGGACGAGCAGTACTTC. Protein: CASSLSGLDEQYF.